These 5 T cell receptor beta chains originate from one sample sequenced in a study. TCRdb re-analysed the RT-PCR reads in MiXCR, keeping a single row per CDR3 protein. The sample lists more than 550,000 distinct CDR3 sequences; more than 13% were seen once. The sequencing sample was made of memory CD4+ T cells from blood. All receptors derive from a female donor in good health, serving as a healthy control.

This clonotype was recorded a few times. This CDR3 reads CASSSTAGLDSYEQYF. CDR3 nucleotides: TGTGCCAGCTCATCAACGGCGGGACTGGACTCCTACGAGCAGTACTTC. The chain recombines TRBV18 with TRBJ2-7; tentatively, D is TRBD2 (6 bases). Germline loops: CDR1 KGHSH, CDR2 LQKENI. Trimming left V 5 bases short and J 0 bases short, with 17 bases between. This CDR3 has 16 residues.

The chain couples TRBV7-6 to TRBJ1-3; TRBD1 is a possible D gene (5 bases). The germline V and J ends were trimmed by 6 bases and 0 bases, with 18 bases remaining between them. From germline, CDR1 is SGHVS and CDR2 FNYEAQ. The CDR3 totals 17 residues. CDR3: CASSRGPKGHSGNTIYF. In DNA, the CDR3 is TGTGCCAGCAGTCGTGGGCCAAAGGGGCACTCTGGAAACACCATATATTTT.

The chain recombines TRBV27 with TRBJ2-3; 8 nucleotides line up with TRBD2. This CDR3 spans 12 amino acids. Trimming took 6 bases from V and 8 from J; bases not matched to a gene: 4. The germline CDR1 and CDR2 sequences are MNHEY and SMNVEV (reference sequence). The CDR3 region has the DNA TGTGCCAGCAGGGGACTAGTATCTACGCAGTATTTT. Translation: CASRGLVSTQYF.

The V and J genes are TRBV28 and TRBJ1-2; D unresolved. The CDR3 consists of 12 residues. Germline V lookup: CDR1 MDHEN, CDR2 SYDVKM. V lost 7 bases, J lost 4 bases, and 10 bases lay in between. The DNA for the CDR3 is TGTGCCAGCATTACCTTAGGCTATGGCTACACCTTC. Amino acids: CASITLGYGYTF.

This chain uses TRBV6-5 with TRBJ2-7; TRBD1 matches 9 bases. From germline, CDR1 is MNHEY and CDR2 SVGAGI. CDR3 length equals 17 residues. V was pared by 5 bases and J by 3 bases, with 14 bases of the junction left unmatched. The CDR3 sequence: CASSAPPGTGTLYEQYF. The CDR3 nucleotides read TGTGCCAGCAGTGCACCCCCCGGGACAGGGACCCTCTACGAGCAGTACTTC.